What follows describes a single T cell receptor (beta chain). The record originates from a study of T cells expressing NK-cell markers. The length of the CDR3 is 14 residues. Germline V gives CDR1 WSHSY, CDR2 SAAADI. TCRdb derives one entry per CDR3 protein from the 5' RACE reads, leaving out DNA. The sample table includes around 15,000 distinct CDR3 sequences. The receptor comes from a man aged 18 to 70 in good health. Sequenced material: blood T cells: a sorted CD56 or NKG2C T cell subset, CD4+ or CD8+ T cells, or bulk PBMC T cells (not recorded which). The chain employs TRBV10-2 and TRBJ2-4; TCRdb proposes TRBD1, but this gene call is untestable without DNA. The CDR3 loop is CASSRDGVGNIQYF.